This T cell receptor (beta chain) came from a study of CD8 T cells in ankylosing spondylitis. Points from the study as a whole: Roughly 8 highly homologous variants made up a TCR beta motif that seemed to typify ankylosing spondylitis blood. Reports say disease-linked clones showed up significantly more in matched ankylosing spondylitis synovial fluid. The authors found the disease-linked clones to be CD8+ and relatively rare in peripheral blood.

Quantitative barcoded 5'-RACE was used to prepare TCR beta libraries. TCRdb re-derived calls from the 5' RACE reads in MiXCR, one entry per CDR3 protein. This table has under 300,000 distinct CDR3 sequences, over 15% appearing once. V was cut by 0 bases and J by 3 bases, with 9 bases left in between. The CDR3 runs 14 residues. CDR1 and CDR2 from the germline V gene are MNHEY and SVGAGI. This clonotype was seen more than once but under ten times. Its antigen is as yet unknown. The origin of this receptor is a male donor with ankylosing spondylitis or in good health (not recorded which). The specimen sequenced was blood, either unsorted or a sorted T cell fraction (not recorded which). V gene TRBV6-5 combines with J gene TRBJ2-7; tentatively, D is TRBD2 (5 bases). This CDR3 reads CASSYSEDYYEQYF. Here the CDR3 DNA reads TGTGCCAGCAGTTACTCGGAGGATTACTACGAGCAGTACTTC.